This is a list of T cell receptor beta chains from one sample in a study of preoperative IRX-2 immunotherapy in early breast cancer. Produced via immunoSEQ multiplex PCR; TCRdb's table is partial and in-frame only. The data show approximately 98,000 clones, with 86% seen just once and roughly 2% held by the top ten. The specimen was tumor tissue, collected after IRX-2 immunotherapy. The receptors shown here come from a human donor with breast cancer. Each CDR3 is given with its conserved first and last residue. Each record gives: clone size, CDR3 length, D gene, J gene, V gene, CDR3 protein, CDR3 DNA. D genes are given only for firm matches. Size is omitted from some rows. Given values are once, few, many or a class for expanded clones.

>NA|16|TRBD1|TRBJ1-5|TRBV28
CASSIHSGGVGQPQHF
TGTGCCAGCAGTATCCATTCAGGGGGCGTAGGTCAGCCCCAGCATTTT
>few|15|TRBD1|TRBJ1-5|TRBV15
CATSSDRENNQPQHF
TGTGCCACCAGCAGCGACAGGGAGAACAATCAGCCCCAGCATTTT
>NA|16|TRBD2|TRBJ2-1|TRBV6-8
CASSGAWSGRYNEQFF
TGTGCCAGCAGTGGGGCGTGGAGCGGGAGATACAATGAGCAGTTCTTC
>NA|16|NA|TRBJ1-5|TRBV5-1
CASSHGGLDSNQPQHF
TGCGCCAGCAGTCATGGAGGGTTAGATAGCAATCAGCCCCAGCATTTT
>NA|16|NA|TRBJ2-7|TRBV5-1
CASSLTGDRQSYEQYF
TGCGCCAGCAGCCTCACGGGCGACAGGCAATCCTACGAGCAGTACTTC
>NA|14|NA|TRBJ1-5|TRBV11-3
CASSPQISNQPQHF
TGTGCCAGCAGCCCCCAGATTAGCAATCAGCCCCAGCATTTT
>NA|14|NA|TRBJ1-1|TRBV5-1
CASSTATGAAEAFF
TGCGCCAGCAGCACAGCCACAGGAGCGGCTGAAGCTTTCTTT
>NA|15|NA|TRBJ1-2|TRBV5-1
CASRSLTGTTLGYTF
TGCGCCAGCAGATCTCTTACAGGGACAACTCTTGGCTACACCTTC
>NA|17|TRBD2|TRBJ2-3|TRBV5-1
CASSLSSGGPATDTQYF
TGCGCCAGCAGCTTGTCCAGCGGGGGACCCGCCACAGATACGCAGTATTTT
>once|15|NA|TRBJ1-4|TRBV28
CASSRPDAPNEKLFF
TGTGCCAGCAGCCGACCGGATGCCCCTAATGAAAAACTGTTTTTT
>NA|15|NA|TRBJ1-3|TRBV6-8
CASSRQVFSGNTIYF
TGTGCCAGCAGTCGTCAGGTATTCTCTGGAAACACCATATATTTT
>NA|14|TRBD1|TRBJ2-7|TRBV19
CASTAGTGSYEQYF
TGTGCCAGTACCGCGGGGACAGGGTCCTACGAGCAGTACTTC
>NA|14|NA|TRBJ2-3|TRBV18
CASSRARGSDTQYF
TGTGCCAGCTCACGGGCTAGAGGGTCAGATACGCAGTATTTT
>NA|14|TRBD1|TRBJ2-1|TRBV19
CASSTGQGRNEQFF
TGTGCCAGTAGTACCGGACAGGGGAGAAATGAGCAGTTCTTC
>NA|12|NA|TRBJ1-2|TRBV9
CASSILRDGYTF
TGTGCCAGCAGTATTCTTAGGGATGGCTACACCTTC
>NA|19|NA|TRBJ2-1|TRBV1
CASSQGNAFRGGSNNEQFF
TGCGCCAGCAGCCAAGGGAATGCTTTCAGGGGTGGGTCCAACAATGAGCAGTTCTTC
>NA|17|TRBD2|TRBJ2-2|TRBV5-1
CASSLITGLARTGELFF
TGCGCCAGCAGCTTAATCACGGGACTAGCGCGCACCGGGGAGCTGTTTTTT
>NA|13|NA|TRBJ1-2|TRBV6-1
CASSEDGTARMSF
TGTGCCAGCAGTGAAGACGGGACGGCCAGGATGTCCTTC
>NA|13|TRBD1|TRBJ2-7|TRBV6-8
CAGQVTGEAEQYF
TGTGCCGGACAGGTTACCGGGGAAGCCGAGCAGTACTTC
>NA|14|NA|TRBJ1-4|TRBV19
CASAPGETNEKLFF
TGTGCCAGTGCGCCCGGGGAGACTAATGAAAAACTGTTTTTT
>few|17|NA|TRBJ2-1|TRBV12-5
CASDSLLAGRYYNEQFF
TGTGCCAGCGACTCACTGCTGGCGGGGCGATACTACAATGAGCAGTTCTTC
>NA|13|NA|TRBJ1-2|TRBV28
CASSFYGIRGYTF
TGTGCCAGCAGTTTTTACGGTATCCGCGGCTACACCTTC
>NA|14|NA|TRBJ2-7|TRBV5-1
CASSKTSQGYEQYF
TGCGCCAGCAGTAAAACAAGCCAAGGGTACGAGCAGTACTTC
>NA|12|TRBD1|TRBJ1-1|TRBV10-3
CATRGSDTEAFF
TGTGCCACCAGGGGGTCTGACACTGAAGCTTTCTTT
>NA|14|NA|TRBJ2-5|TRBV19
CASSIVDSQETQYF
TGTGCCAGTAGTATAGTCGACAGCCAAGAGACCCAGTACTTC
>once|17|NA|TRBJ1-2|TRBV30
CAWSVVEGRVANYGYTF
TGTGCCTGGAGTGTCGTTGAGGGGAGGGTAGCTAACTATGGCTACACCTTC
>NA|13|NA|TRBJ2-7|TRBV6-8
CATHQRSSGEQYF
TGTGCCACCCATCAGAGGAGCTCGGGGGAGCAGTACTTC
>NA|12|NA|TRBJ2-7|TRBV29-1
CSVASGFYEQYF
TGCAGCGTTGCCAGCGGGTTTTACGAGCAGTACTTC
>NA|13|NA|TRBJ2-7|TRBV18
CASSRDTGYEQYF
TGTGCCAGCTCACGGGATACTGGCTACGAGCAGTACTTC
>NA|13|NA|TRBJ2-2|TRBV4-2
CASRGQRTGELFF
TGTGCCAGTAGAGGACAGCGTACCGGGGAGCTGTTTTTT
>NA|14|NA|TRBJ1-2|TRBV5-2
CASSLGTAYYGYTF
TGTGCCAGCAGCTTAGGGACAGCTTACTATGGCTACACCTTC
>NA|13|TRBD1|TRBJ2-1|TRBV6-8
CATETGVNNEQFF
TGTGCCACCGAGACAGGGGTCAACAATGAGCAGTTCTTC
>NA|14|NA|TRBJ2-3|TRBV6-8
CASSYFTIRDTQYF
TGTGCCAGCAGTTACTTTACCATCCGGGATACGCAGTATTTT
>once|15|TRBD1|TRBJ1-3|TRBV28
CASSTGALSGNTIYF
TGTGCCAGCAGTACAGGGGCGCTCTCTGGAAACACCATATATTTT
>NA|15|NA|TRBJ2-1|TRBV10-1
CASSESDLHGNEQFF
TGCGCCAGCAGTGAGTCGGATTTACACGGCAATGAGCAGTTCTTC
>NA|14|NA|TRBJ2-1|TRBV7-4
CASSLSEVRAEQFF
TGTGCCAGCAGCTTATCGGAGGTGCGTGCTGAGCAGTTCTTC
>NA|15|NA|TRBJ1-2|TRBV28
CASRPEAGGVYGYTF
TGTGCCAGCAGACCTGAGGCGGGGGGGGTCTATGGCTACACCTTC
>NA|15|NA|TRBJ1-5|TRBV22-1
CASSLFAGVNQPQHF
TGTGCCAGCTCTCTTTTTGCAGGGGTCAATCAGCCCCAGCATTTT
>NA|16|TRBD1|TRBJ1-1|TRBV18
CASSPRTGAMGTEAFF
TGTGCCAGCTCACCACGGACAGGGGCTATGGGAACTGAAGCTTTCTTT
>NA|11|NA|TRBJ2-7|TRBV6-4
CASSDSYEQYF
TGTGCCAGCAGCGATTCCTACGAGCAGTACTTC
>NA|14|NA|TRBJ2-7|TRBV29-1
CSVERDGPGGEQYF
TGCAGCGTTGAGCGGGACGGACCTGGAGGCGAGCAGTACTTC
>NA|13|NA|TRBJ1-3|TRBV14
CASSLNSGNTIYF
TGTGCCAGCAGTCTCAACTCTGGAAACACCATATATTTT
>NA|15|TRBD1|TRBJ2-1|TRBV7-6
CASSLRDRGYNEQFF
TGTGCCAGCAGCTTAAGGGACAGGGGCTACAATGAGCAGTTCTTC
>NA|13|TRBD1|TRBJ1-1|TRBV10-3
CAISESDRGEAFF
TGTGCCATCAGTGAGTCGGACAGGGGTGAAGCTTTCTTT
>NA|13|NA|TRBJ1-2|TRBV30
CAWRRDDVYGYTF
TGTGCCTGGAGACGCGACGACGTCTATGGCTACACCTTC
>NA|15|NA|TRBJ2-3|TRBV28
CASSLPPTTDNTQYF
TGTGCCAGCAGTCTACCCCCAACGACAGATAATACGCAGTATTTT
>once|18|NA|TRBJ1-4|TRBV1
CASSQEGGVGGRNEKLFF
TGCGCCAGCAGCCAAGAGGGGGGGGTCGGAGGGAGAAATGAAAAACTGTTTTTT
>NA|16|NA|TRBJ2-1|TRBV11-3
CASSLVGLNIYNEQFF
TGTGCCAGCAGCTTAGTCGGACTGAACATCTACAATGAGCAGTTCTTC
>NA|16|NA|TRBJ1-1|TRBV7-7
CASSLGEVKYNTEAFF
TGTGCCAGCAGCTTAGGAGAAGTGAAATACAACACTGAAGCTTTCTTT
>NA|17|NA|TRBJ1-5|TRBV28
CASSENRPPYSNQPQHF
TGTGCCAGCAGTGAAAACCGGCCACCTTATAGCAATCAGCCCCAGCATTTT